A single sample is the source of the 27 T cell receptor beta chains below, sequenced in a study of OX40 agonist ivuxolimab in advanced cancers. This table comes from immunoSEQ multiplex PCR, and its TCRdb copy is limited to in-frame clones, with some not included. The sample includes approximately 92,000 clones, more than 95% seen only once; the top ten take roughly 2.1%. Sequences were derived from CD4+ or CD8+ T cells sorted from blood, sampled in a trial of the OX40 agonist ivuxolimab. These receptors originate from an adult with an advanced solid tumor such as melanoma, head and neck, liver or kidney cancer.

This sequence joins TRBV4-1 and TRBJ1-5; 7 nucleotides line up with TRBD1. Germline V CDR1 and CDR2: MGHRA, YSYEKL. The V gene end was trimmed by 0 bases and the J gene end by 3 bases; junction bases not matched to a gene: 11. This CDR3 is built from 18 residues. CDR3 sequence: CASSQEGGRGRHNQPQHF. CDR3 DNA sequence: TGCGCCAGCAGCCAAGAAGGGGGCAGGGGCCGGCACAATCAGCCCCAGCATTTT.

The V call is TRBV29-1, the J call TRBJ2-7; 10 bases align to TRBD2. Per the germline V gene, CDR1 is SQVTM and CDR2 is ANQGSEA. Unmatched junction bases numbered 6, after V lost 1 base and J lost 3 bases. The CDR3 is made up of 15 amino acids. As DNA, the CDR3 is TGCAGCGTTGAAGGTGGAACTAGCGGGGTCTACGAGCAGTACTTC. Residues: CSVEGGTSGVYEQYF.

The rearrangement links TRBV30 to TRBJ1-1; D is ambiguous. Trimming took off 5 bases at V and 0 bases at J, with 16 bases between the two ends. CDR1 and CDR2 from the germline V gene are GTSNPN and SVGIG (reference sequence). The CDR3 contains 15 residues. The CDR3 spells CAWRPSGLMNTEAFF. Here the CDR3 DNA reads TGTGCCTGGCGCCCGTCGGGCCTCATGAACACTGAAGCTTTCTTT.

This chain uses TRBV7-8 with TRBJ2-7; D is undetermined. CDR3 length: 12 amino acids. Looked up from germline, CDR1 is SGHVS and CDR2 is FQNEAQ. Trimming shortened V by 5 bases and J by 2 bases, and 7 bases separated the two germline ends. The CDR3 reads CASSPRTYEQYF. The DNA for the CDR3 is TGTGCCAGCAGCCCACGGACCTACGAGCAGTACTTC.

The chain recombines TRBV7-2 with TRBJ2-7, with D possibly matching TRBD2 (5 bases). The CDR3 has 14 amino acids. Germline CDR1 and CDR2: SGHTA and FQGNSA. V lost 3 bases and J lost 2, with 11 bases in between. CDR3 residues: CASSFPGSTYEQYF. The CDR3 DNA follows: TGTGCCAGCAGCTTCCCGGGGTCTACCTACGAGCAGTACTTC.

The rearrangement links TRBV5-1 to TRBJ1-5, with 9 bases fitting TRBD1. V was clipped by 4 bases and J by 5 bases; unmatched bases: 10. Germline V CDR1 and CDR2: SGHRS, YFSETQ. CDR3 length equals 16 residues. CDR3 nucleotide sequence: TGCGCCAGCAGCGTGACAGGGGGAAGTGGGGATCAGCCCCAGCATTTT. Protein sequence: CASSVTGGSGDQPQHF.

The chain combines TRBV6-5 with TRBJ1-1; 7 positions match TRBD1. This CDR3 is 14 amino acids long. CDR1 is MNHEY and CDR2 is SVGAGI in the germline V gene. Trimming took 4 bases from V and 1 from J; bases not matched to a gene: 3. CDR3 protein: CASSLQGPNTEAFF. CDR3 nucleotides: TGTGCCAGCAGTTTACAGGGGCCGAACACTGAAGCTTTCTTT.

The rearrangement links TRBV11-2 to TRBJ1-5; the D is unclear. The germline gives CDR1 SGHAT, CDR2 FQNNGV. The V and J ends lost 0 bases and 3 bases respectively, with 9 bases between them. The CDR3 runs to 15 residues. CDR3 coding DNA: TGTGCCAGCAGCTTAGATGCGGCCCTCAATCAGCCCCAGCATTTT. Protein sequence: CASSLDAALNQPQHF.

The chain links TRBV18 to TRBJ2-1; tentatively, D is TRBD1 or TRBD2 (6 bases each). The CDR3 is 16 amino acids. The V end lost 0 bases, the J end lost 1 base, and 10 bases lay between the germline ends. Per germline, CDR1 KGHSH and CDR2 LQKENI. The CDR3 protein is CASSPPGAGSYNEQFF. CDR3 coding DNA: TGTGCCAGCTCACCACCGGGGGCGGGGTCCTACAATGAGCAGTTCTTC.

The chain couples TRBV5-1 to TRBJ1-1; D may be TRBD1 (5 bases). The CDR3 runs 14 residues. The germline V and J ends were trimmed by 4 bases and 4 bases, with 14 bases remaining between them. The germline V gene encodes CDR1 SGHRS and CDR2 YFSETQ. In DNA, the CDR3 is TGCGCCAGCAGCGTGGTGGGGGTGAGCACTGAAGCTTTCTTT. Protein product: CASSVVGVSTEAFF.

The V and J genes are TRBV2 and TRBJ2-5; 7 bases agree with TRBD2. Germline CDR1 SNHLY, CDR2 FYNNEI. The CDR3 spans 12 residues. V lost 8 bases to trimming and J lost 5 bases; unmatched junction nucleotides: 5. CDR3 sequence (DNA): TGTGCCAGCCATCGGGAGGAGGAGACCCAGTACTTC. Its translation is CASHREEETQYF.

The chain has TRBV7-9 and TRBJ2-1; tentative D call: TRBD2 (5 bases). Trimming took off 1 base at V and 11 bases at J, with 9 bases between the two ends. The germline V gene has CDR1 SEHNR and CDR2 FQNEAQ (reference sequence). CDR3 length equals 12 residues. The CDR3 sequence is CASSLGERQQFF. In DNA, the CDR3 is TGTGCCAGCAGCTTAGGGGAGAGACAGCAGTTCTTC. The whole variable domain, filled in from reference TRBV7-9 and TRBJ2-1, reads DTGVSQNPRHKITKRGQNVTFRCDPISEHNRLYWYRQTLGQGPEFLTYFQNEAQLEKSRLLSDRFSAERPKGSFSTLEIQRTEQGDSAMYLCASSLGERQQFFGPGTRLTVL.

This clone was counted a single time. The chain links TRBV5-1 to TRBJ2-7; unclear D gene. Germline lookup yields CDR1 SGHRS and CDR2 YFSETQ. CDR3 size: 13 residues. V was shortened by 4 bases and J by 1 base, with 9 bases between the two germline ends. The CDR3 loop reads CASSPDGSYEQYF. DNA of the CDR3: TGCGCCAGCAGCCCGGACGGATCCTACGAGCAGTACTTC.

This clone occurred a few times. This chain connects TRBV15 to TRBJ2-7; TRBD1 aligns across 9 bases. This CDR3 has 15 amino acids. From germline, CDR1 is LNHNV and CDR2 YYDKDF (reference sequence). V lost 0 bases and J lost 2; bases outside the gene matches: 2. As DNA, the CDR3 is TGTGCCACCAGCAGAGAGGGACAGGGTGCCTACGAGCAGTACTTC. It is translated as CATSREGQGAYEQYF.

This clone was found once. The V gene is TRBV27, the J gene TRBJ2-7; D ambiguous. Trimming left V 3 bases short and J 7 bases short, with 22 bases between. Looked up from germline, CDR1 is MNHEY and CDR2 is SMNVEV (reference sequence). CDR3 length equals 16 residues. CDR3 residues: CASSFNGELFAEEQYF. CDR3 bases: TGTGCCAGCAGTTTTAATGGGGAACTCTTTGCCGAGGAGCAGTACTTC.

J is TRBJ1-3 and V is TRBV27; no clear D. The V and J ends lost 10 bases and 9 bases respectively, with 10 bases between them. CDR1 is MNHEY, CDR2 SMNVEV, per germline (reference sequence). This CDR3 is 10 amino acids long. The CDR3 coding sequence is TGTGCCACCAGCCGAGGCACCATATATTTT. Protein sequence: CATSRGTIYF.

J is TRBJ2-1 and V is TRBV6-5; 8 bases fit TRBD1. Germline V lookup: CDR1 MNHEY, CDR2 SVGAGI. V shed 0 bases and J 5 bases; nucleotides not matched to a gene: 6. The CDR3 is 16 amino acids. The CDR3 protein is CASSYSDRGGDNEQFF. Here the CDR3 DNA reads TGTGCCAGCAGTTACTCCGACAGGGGTGGGGACAATGAGCAGTTCTTC.

The gene calls are TRBV7-3 and TRBJ2-7, with 14 bases aligning to TRBD2. This CDR3 has 17 amino acids. V dropped 5 bases and J dropped 3; count of bases not matched to a gene: 9. Germline loops: CDR1 SGHTA, CDR2 FQGTGA. CDR3: CASSPGLAGERSYEQYF. CDR3 sequence (DNA): TGTGCCAGCAGCCCGGGACTAGCGGGAGAGAGGAGCTACGAGCAGTACTTC.

The V and J genes are TRBV6-5 and TRBJ2-7; perhaps TRBD2 as D (5 bases). This CDR3 region has 16 residues. Deletions cut 0 bases from V and 3 bases from J, with 15 bases between. Germline lookup yields CDR1 MNHEY and CDR2 SVGAGI. CDR3 region: CASSYSGGSMGYEQYF. CDR3 in DNA: TGTGCCAGCAGTTACTCTGGCGGGTCTATGGGCTACGAGCAGTACTTC.

The chain carries TRBV28 and TRBJ1-3; maybe TRBD1 (5 bases). V was pared by 3 bases and J by 4 bases, with 13 bases between. Germline V lookup: CDR1 MDHEN, CDR2 SYDVKM. The CDR3 spans 15 residues. The CDR3 is CASSFRGSAGNTIYF. CDR3 coding DNA: TGTGCCAGCAGTTTTCGGGGGTCAGCGGGAAACACCATATATTTT.

In this sample, this clone turned up once. This chain links TRBV27 with TRBJ2-7; 13 nucleotides align to TRBD2. This CDR3 has 15 amino acids. The ends lost 8 bases at V and 3 bases at J; junction bases unmatched: 7. Germline CDR1 is MNHEY and CDR2 is SMNVEV (reference sequence). The CDR3 protein is CASGLAGENFYEQYF. The CDR3, as DNA: TGTGCCAGCGGACTAGCGGGAGAGAACTTCTACGAGCAGTACTTC.

The chain carries TRBV28 and TRBJ2-1; D remains unclear. The germline V and J ends were trimmed by 2 bases and 3 bases, with 8 bases remaining between them. This CDR3 is built from 14 residues. In germline, CDR1 is MDHEN, CDR2 SYDVKM. CDR3 sequence reads: CASSLVTFYNEQFF. CDR3 bases: TGTGCCAGCAGTTTAGTTACGTTCTACAATGAGCAGTTCTTC.

The CDR3 is CASSVVGNTGELFF. CDR3 coding DNA: TGTGCCAGCAGCGTAGTAGGGAACACCGGGGAGCTGTTTTTT. V is TRBV9 and J is TRBJ2-2; no firm D call. CDR1 and CDR2 from the germline V gene are SGDLS and YYNGEE. With 0 bases removed from V and 1 base from J, the gap between germline ends came to 4 bases. CDR3 length equals 14 residues.

This chain connects TRBV19 to TRBJ1-3; no clear D gene. Trimming removed 4 bases at V and 0 bases at J, with 7 bases between. The length of the CDR3 is 14 residues. Looked up from germline, CDR1 is LNHDA and CDR2 is SQIVND (reference sequence). In DNA form, the CDR3 reads TGTGCCAGTAGTAGCGGACCCTCTGGAAACACCATATATTTT. Translation: CASSSGPSGNTIYF.

The rearrangement uses TRBV27 and TRBJ2-1, with 7 bases aligning to TRBD2. Per the germline V gene, CDR1 is MNHEY and CDR2 is SMNVEV (reference sequence). The junction had 10 bases not matched to a gene; V was cut back by 7 bases and J by 13 bases. The CDR3 runs 12 residues. As DNA, the CDR3 is TGTGCCAGCAATTCCTACGGGGGGTTCCAGTTCTTC. Residues: CASNSYGGFQFF.

As regards this clone: At one boundary the junction diverges from the germline segment, which might be a read error. The chain combines TRBV11-2 with TRBJ2-7; 9 bases line up with TRBD2. The CDR3 extends over 14 amino acids. CDR1 is SGHAT, CDR2 FQNNGV, per germline. CDR3 sequence reads: CASSPGGASGIAVF. For the CDR3, the DNA is TGTGCCAGCAGCCCGGGGGGGGCTAGCGGGATCGCAGTCTTC.

This rearrangement joins TRBV5-4 to TRBJ2-3, with 11 positions matching TRBD2. In germline, CDR1 is SGHNT, CDR2 YYREEE (reference sequence). Trimming took 3 bases from V and 6 from J; bases not matched to a gene: 6. The CDR3 covers 15 residues. CDR3 in DNA: TGTGCCAGCAGCTACAATAGCGGGAGGGAGGATACGCAGTATTTT. It translates to CASSYNSGREDTQYF.